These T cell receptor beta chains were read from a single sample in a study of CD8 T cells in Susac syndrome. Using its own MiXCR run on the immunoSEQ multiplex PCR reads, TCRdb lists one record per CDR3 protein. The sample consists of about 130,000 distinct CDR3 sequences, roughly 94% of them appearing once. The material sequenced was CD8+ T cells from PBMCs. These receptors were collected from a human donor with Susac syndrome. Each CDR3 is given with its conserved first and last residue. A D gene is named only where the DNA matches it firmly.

cdr3_aa: CSVEDSGSSPYEQYF
j_call: TRBJ2-7
d_call: TRBD2
v_call: TRBV29-1

cdr3_aa: CASSLPPIPGLAGGHETQYF
j_call: TRBJ2-5
d_call: TRBD2
v_call: TRBV11-1

cdr3_aa: CATSSPDRGAYNEQFF
j_call: TRBJ2-1
d_call: TRBD1
v_call: TRBV15

cdr3_aa: CSAADLASDYNEQFF
j_call: TRBJ2-1
d_call: .
v_call: TRBV20-1

cdr3_aa: CASSQVTANTEAFF
j_call: TRBJ1-1
d_call: .
v_call: TRBV3-1

cdr3_aa: CASRLPGDADMGYTF
j_call: TRBJ1-2
d_call: .
v_call: TRBV5-1

cdr3_aa: CATSGGAAGYTF
j_call: TRBJ1-2
d_call: .
v_call: TRBV6-6

cdr3_aa: CASSLGVGEAEAFF
j_call: TRBJ1-1
d_call: .
v_call: TRBV7-9

cdr3_aa: CSAAAGNSYEQYF
j_call: TRBJ2-7
d_call: .
v_call: TRBV20-1

cdr3_aa: CASRLHTGREAEAFF
j_call: TRBJ1-1
d_call: .
v_call: TRBV6-5

cdr3_aa: CASSLIGLAGDEQFF
j_call: TRBJ2-1
d_call: TRBD2
v_call: TRBV7-2

cdr3_aa: CASSTYRDGGTEAFF
j_call: TRBJ1-1
d_call: .
v_call: TRBV19

cdr3_aa: CASSLQGPDEQYF
j_call: TRBJ2-7
d_call: .
v_call: TRBV12-3/TRBV12-4

cdr3_aa: CAWSVRWSDAGGDEQYF
j_call: TRBJ2-7
d_call: .
v_call: TRBV30